This T cell receptor beta chain appears in the sequencing data of a study of T cell changes during pregnancy in multiple sclerosis. With V trimmed by 7 bases and J by 6 bases, 10 bases remained unmatched. Per germline, CDR1 MNHNS and CDR2 SASEGT. CDR3 length equals 14 residues. Only in-frame clones appear in the TCRdb table, and some are missing; sequencing was by immunoSEQ multiplex PCR. The sample carries about 36,000 clones, 89% recorded once. The TCR originated in a female donor with multiple sclerosis, enrolled in a pregnancy study. The sequences come from CD8+ T cells from peripheral blood mononuclear cells, collected in the third trimester of pregnancy. V is TRBV6-1 and J is TRBJ2-7, with 9 bases matching TRBD1. CDR3 residues: CASTDRDRVFEQYF. The CDR3 region has the DNA TGTGCCAGCACAGACCGGGACAGGGTATTCGAGCAGTACTTC.